This T cell receptor beta chain comes out of a study of monozygotic twins with inflammatory bowel disease. Findings and caveats of the study: Healthy twins showed more clonotype sharing with others than IBD patients, especially patients with disease activity.

Generation of cDNA took place in eight separate reactions per sample. TCRdb reanalyzed the 5' RACE reads, giving one entry per CDR3 protein sequence and no DNA. The repertoire table contains fewer than 110,000 distinct CDR3 sequences. The CDR3 covers 12 residues. CDR1 and CDR2 from the germline V gene are SGHRS and YFSETQ. With respect to this clonotype: Antigen unknown.

The sample consisted of blood. The sequence came from a human donor with ulcerative colitis or Crohn's disease, or a healthy co-twin of an affected twin (not recorded which). The chain combines TRBV5-1 with TRBJ2-1; the TCRdb call, TRBD1, lacks DNA for checking. This chain's CDR3 is CASSFGGHEQFF.